This is a list of T cell receptor beta chains from one sample in a study of a mutant IDH1 vaccine in newly diagnosed glioma. The assay was immunoSEQ multiplex PCR, and TCRdb's table has in-frame clones only and misses some. The data hold 20,000 to 30,000 clones, with under 85% observed a single time. Their recognized antigens are unknown. The source material was PBMCs, sampled from a glioma patient whose treatment included an IDH1 peptide vaccine. Receptors were obtained from a man in his forties or fifties with glioma. Some clones in this sample may be carry-over from other donors' samples. CDR3s include the opening cysteine and the closing phenylalanine or tryptophan. Each record gives: CDR3 length, D gene, J gene, V gene, clone size, CDR3 protein, CDR3 DNA. A D gene is named only where the DNA matches it firmly. Not every row has a clone size; where given, it reads once, few, many or a size class.

>14|.|TRBJ1-5|TRBV30|few
CAWSRTLGNQPQHF
TGTGCCTGGAGCCGGACATTAGGCAATCAGCCCCAGCATTTT
>17|.|TRBJ1-6|TRBV7-2|.
CASSLSGRSSYNSPLHF
TGTGCCAGCAGCTTATCCGGTCGGAGCTCCTATAATTCACCCCTCCACTTT
>15|.|TRBJ1-6|TRBV5-4|.
CASSLASISNSPLHF
TGTGCCAGCAGCTTGGCATCTATTAGTAATTCACCCCTCCACTTT
>13|.|TRBJ1-5|TRBV30|.
CAWSRDLREPQHF
TGTGCGTGGAGCAGAGACCTAAGGGAGCCCCAGCATTTT
>15|TRBD1|TRBJ1-2|TRBV29-1|once
CSVDGWGRGPDGYTF
TGCAGCGTTGACGGTTGGGGCAGGGGGCCGGATGGCTACACCTTC
>13|.|TRBJ2-3|TRBV13|.
CASSPSSTDTQYF
TGTGCCAGCAGCCCCTCTAGCACAGATACGCAGTATTTT
>13|.|TRBJ1-4|TRBV6-4|.
CASSDSPNEKLFF
TGTGCCAGCAGTGACTCTCCGAATGAAAAACTGTTTTTT
>14|TRBD1|TRBJ1-1|TRBV5-4|once
CASSETGINTEAFF
TGTGCCAGCAGCGAGACAGGGATCAACACTGAAGCTTTCTTT
>16|TRBD2|TRBJ2-7|TRBV5-6|.
CASSAGLADFSYEQYF
TGTGCCAGCAGCGCGGGACTAGCGGACTTCTCCTACGAGCAGTACTTC
>11|.|TRBJ1-2|TRBV6-5|.
CASSSGTDYTF
TGTGCCAGCAGCTCCGGGACTGACTACACCTTC
>14|TRBD1|TRBJ2-7|TRBV9|once
CASSPGQGAGEQYF
TGTGCCAGCAGCCCGGGACAGGGGGCTGGTGAGCAGTACTTC
>11|.|TRBJ2-5|TRBV11-2|.
CASSFSGTQYF
TGTGCCAGCAGCTTCAGTGGGACCCAGTACTTC
>14|.|TRBJ1-6|TRBV28|once
CASRETPAHSPLHF
TGTGCCAGCAGGGAGACGCCGGCCCATTCACCCCTCCACTTT
>15|TRBD1|TRBJ1-1|TRBV5-1|.
CASSINRQGFTEAFF
TGCGCCAGCAGCATTAACAGACAGGGTTTCACTGAAGCTTTCTTT
>12|.|TRBJ1-4|TRBV2|few
CASREPREKLFF
TGTGCCAGCAGGGAACCCAGAGAAAAACTGTTTTTT
>13|.|TRBJ2-3|TRBV29-1|.
CSVEAGYADTQYF
TGCAGCGTTGAGGCTGGGTATGCAGATACGCAGTATTTT
>14|TRBD1|TRBJ1-5|TRBV5-6|.
CASSSGQGGQPQHF
TGTGCCAGCAGCTCCGGACAGGGCGGGCAGCCCCAGCATTTT
>14|.|TRBJ2-7|TRBV18|.
CASSPRLPIYEQYF
TGTGCCAGCTCACCCCGGCTACCCATCTACGAGCAGTACTTC
>15|.|TRBJ2-6|TRBV19|.
CASSIDSSGANVLTF
TGTGCCAGTAGTATTGACAGCTCTGGGGCCAACGTCCTGACTTTC
>16|.|TRBJ1-6|TRBV5-1|.
CASSLGGSSYNSPLHF
TGCGCCAGCAGCTTGGGGGGGAGCTCCTATAATTCACCCCTCCACTTT
>13|.|TRBJ1-1|TRBV4-1|.
CASTRFLGTEAFF
TGCGCCAGCACCCGGTTCCTAGGGACTGAAGCTTTCTTT
>11|.|TRBJ2-7|TRBV6-1|.
CATYRTGEQYF
TGTGCCACCTACAGGACTGGTGAGCAGTACTTC
>14|.|TRBJ1-1|TRBV19|.
CASSIGGLGTEAFF
TGTGCCAGTAGTATCGGCGGTCTGGGCACTGAAGCTTTCTTT
>13|.|TRBJ1-5|TRBV29-1|few
CSVFGGKDQPQHF
TGCAGCGTTTTTGGGGGCAAAGATCAGCCCCAGCATTTT
>14|.|TRBJ1-1|TRBV11-2|.
CASSSFRSPLEAFF
TGTGCCAGCAGCTCATTTCGCAGTCCCCTTGAAGCTTTCTTT
>14|.|TRBJ1-1|TRBV5-1|.
CASSSVSGHTEAFF
TGCGCCAGCAGCTCCGTGTCGGGCCACACTGAAGCTTTCTTT
>17|TRBD2|TRBJ2-1|TRBV4-2|few
CASSQDEAGVSYNEQFF
TGTGCCAGCAGCCAAGATGAAGCGGGGGTCTCCTACAATGAGCAGTTCTTC
>14|TRBD1|TRBJ1-1|TRBV6-5|.
CASSLDRGNTEAFF
TGTGCCAGCAGTTTGGACAGGGGAAACACTGAAGCTTTCTTT
>14|.|TRBJ1-2|TRBV18|.
CASSPDRDFYGYTF
TGTGCCAGCTCGCCGGACCGAGATTTCTATGGCTACACCTTC
>16|TRBD2|TRBJ2-1|TRBV6-1|.
CASSAGSGGANNEQFF
TGTGCCAGCAGTGCCGGTAGCGGGGGGGCCAACAATGAGCAGTTCTTC
>18|TRBD2|TRBJ2-5|TRBV5-1|.
CASSLDLAGGPVEETQYF
TGCGCCAGCAGCTTGGATCTAGCGGGGGGGCCCGTCGAAGAGACCCAGTACTTC
>16|TRBD1|TRBJ1-5|TRBV5-8|.
CASSLDPDRVRQPQHF
TGTGCCAGCAGCTTGGACCCCGACAGGGTGCGGCAGCCCCAGCATTTT
>17|.|TRBJ1-1|TRBV6-1|.
CASSETPTGKGNTEAFF
TGTGCCAGCAGTGAAACCCCGACAGGAAAAGGTAACACTGAAGCTTTCTTT
>12|.|TRBJ1-5|TRBV4-2|.
CASSLTGQPQHF
TGTGCCAGCAGCCTTACCGGACAGCCCCAGCATTTT
>13|.|TRBJ1-1|TRBV15|few
CATSRARNTEAFF
TGTGCCACCAGCAGAGCTAGAAACACTGAAGCTTTCTTT
>15|TRBD1|TRBJ2-3|TRBV9|.
CASSVQQGSTDTQYF
TGTGCCAGCAGCGTCCAACAGGGGAGCACAGATACGCAGTATTTT
>13|.|TRBJ1-2|TRBV6-6|.
CASSYLGGYGYTF
TGTGCCAGCAGTTATTTGGGGGGCTATGGCTACACCTTC
>16|TRBD1|TRBJ1-4|TRBV9|.
CASSVAAGQGNEKLFF
TGTGCCAGCAGCGTAGCTGCGGGACAGGGGAATGAAAAACTGTTTTTT
>13|.|TRBJ2-2|TRBV7-2|.
CASSPGPRRELFF
TGTGCCAGCAGCCCCGGTCCGCGAAGGGAGCTGTTTTTT
>18|.|TRBJ2-3|TRBV27|once
CASSPTRAVGQISDTQYF
TGTGCCAGCAGTCCCACCCGGGCCGTGGGACAAATATCAGATACGCAGTATTTT
>13|.|TRBJ2-3|TRBV28|few
CASSSSSTDTQYF
TGTGCCAGCAGTTCCTCTAGCACAGATACGCAGTATTTT
>13|.|TRBJ1-1|TRBV29-1|.
CSAEDRLNTEAFF
TGCAGCGCCGAAGACAGGTTGAACACTGAAGCTTTCTTT
>15|TRBD1|TRBJ2-7|TRBV5-6|.
CASSAPGQGSYEQYF
TGTGCCAGCAGCGCACCGGGACAGGGCTCCTACGAGCAGTACTTC